Listed here are 8 T cell receptor beta chains from one sample, sequenced in a study of OX40 agonist ivuxolimab in advanced cancers. Assay used: immunoSEQ multiplex PCR; TCRdb lists only in-frame clones, some missing. The repertoire has 20,000 or so clones, approximately 81% of them found once; the top ten carry roughly 24%. The specimen comprised CD4+ or CD8+ T cells sorted from blood, sampled in a trial of the OX40 agonist ivuxolimab. These receptors originate from an adult with an advanced solid tumor such as melanoma, head and neck, liver or kidney cancer.

This chain uses TRBV9 with TRBJ2-7; D is possibly TRBD1 (5 bases). This CDR3 spans 13 amino acids. The V end was cut by 0 bases, the J end by 5 bases, with 9 bases between. From germline, CDR1 is SGDLS and CDR2 YYNGEE. As DNA, the CDR3 is TGTGCCAGCAGCGTAGGGACAAGCAACGAGCAGTACTTC. It translates to CASSVGTSNEQYF.

This clone was detected a few times. This chain joins TRBV30 and TRBJ1-1; D possibly corresponds to TRBD1 (5 bases). The CDR3 has 11 residues. CDR1 and CDR2 (germline): GTSNPN, SVGIG (reference sequence). The V gene lost 1 base and the J gene lost 8 bases, with 8 bases spanning the gap. CDR3 in DNA: TGTGCCTGGAGTGAACAGGTGGAAGCTTTCTTT. Residues: CAWSEQVEAFF.

V gene TRBV27 combines with J gene TRBJ2-2; D gene uncertain. The CDR3 spans 12 residues. The V end lost 5 bases, the J end lost 6 bases, and 7 bases lay between the germline ends. The germline V gene has CDR1 MNHEY and CDR2 SMNVEV (reference sequence). As DNA, the CDR3 is TGTGCCAGCAGTCCCTTAGCCGGGGAGCTGTTTTTT. It is translated as CASSPLAGELFF.

This chain joins TRBV5-1 and TRBJ2-3, with 8 positions matching TRBD2. This CDR3 region has 14 residues. Germline values: CDR1 SGHRS, CDR2 YFSETQ. V dropped 3 bases and J dropped 3; count of bases not matched to a gene: 3. The CDR3 DNA sequence: TGCGCCAGCAGCTGGAGCGGGAGAACAGATACGCAGTATTTT. Its protein is CASSWSGRTDTQYF.

The chain links TRBV28 to TRBJ1-1; D is undetermined. The CDR3 loop spans 15 amino acids. The V end lost 5 bases, the J end lost 4 bases, and 17 bases lay between the germline ends. Germline CDR1 reads MDHEN; CDR2 reads SYDVKM. CDR3 sequence reads: CASSPLPRGFTEAFF. The CDR3 DNA is TGTGCCAGCAGTCCACTGCCCAGAGGGTTCACTGAAGCTTTCTTT.

The V gene is TRBV29-1, the J gene TRBJ2-2; TRBD2 agrees at 7 bases. J lost 1 base, V lost 4 bases, and 6 bases had no gene match. Per the germline V gene, CDR1 is SQVTM and CDR2 is ANQGSEA. The CDR3 has 15 amino acids. This chain's CDR3 is CSVVLAEKNTGELFF. The CDR3 DNA follows: TGCAGCGTTGTTCTAGCGGAGAAGAACACCGGGGAGCTGTTTTTT.

The rearrangement joins TRBV5-6 to TRBJ2-1; TRBD2 agrees at 7 bases. The CDR3 has 13 residues. Germline V gives CDR1 SGHDT, CDR2 YYEEEE. The junction had 2 bases not matched to a gene; V was cut back by 2 bases and J by 6 bases. Here the CDR3 reads CASSFTGGNEQFF. DNA of the CDR3: TGTGCCAGCAGCTTTACGGGGGGCAATGAGCAGTTCTTC.

This rearrangement joins TRBV4-2 to TRBJ2-7; 11 bases match TRBD2. This CDR3 has 15 amino acids. The germline CDR1 and CDR2 sequences are LGHNA and YNFKEQ. V dropped 1 base and J dropped 4; count of bases not matched to a gene: 3. The CDR3 loop is CASSQGLAGIYEQYF. The CDR3 region has the DNA TGTGCCAGCAGCCAAGGACTAGCGGGAATTTACGAGCAGTACTTC.